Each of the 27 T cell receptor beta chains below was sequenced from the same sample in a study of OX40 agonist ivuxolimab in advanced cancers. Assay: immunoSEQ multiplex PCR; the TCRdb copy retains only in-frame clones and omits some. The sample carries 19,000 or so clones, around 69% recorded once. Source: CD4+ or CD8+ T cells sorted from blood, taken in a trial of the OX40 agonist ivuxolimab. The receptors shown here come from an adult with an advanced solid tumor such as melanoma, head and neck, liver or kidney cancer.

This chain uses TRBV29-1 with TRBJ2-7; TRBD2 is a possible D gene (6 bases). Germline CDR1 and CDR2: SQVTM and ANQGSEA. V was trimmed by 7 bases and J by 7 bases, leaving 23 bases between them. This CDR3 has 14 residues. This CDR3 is CSAPGPGPGGEQYF. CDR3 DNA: TGCAGCGCGCCCGGGCCGGGACCCGGAGGGGAGCAGTACTTC.

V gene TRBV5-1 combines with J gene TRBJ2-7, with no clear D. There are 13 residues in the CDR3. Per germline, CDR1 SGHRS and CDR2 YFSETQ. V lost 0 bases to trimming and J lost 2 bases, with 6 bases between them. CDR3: CASSLGRPYEQYF. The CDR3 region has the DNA TGCGCCAGCAGCTTGGGAAGACCCTACGAGCAGTACTTC. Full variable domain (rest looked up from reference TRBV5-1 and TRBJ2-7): KAGVTQTPRYLIKTRGQQVTLSCSPISGHRSVSWYQQTPGQGLQFLFEYFSETQRNKGNFPGRFSGRQFSNSRSEMNVSTLELGDSALYLCASSLGRPYEQYFGPGTRLTVT.

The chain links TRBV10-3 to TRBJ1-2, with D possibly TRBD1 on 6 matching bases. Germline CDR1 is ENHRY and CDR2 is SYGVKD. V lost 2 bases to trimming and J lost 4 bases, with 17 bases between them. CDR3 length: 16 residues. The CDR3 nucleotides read TGTGCCATCAGTGAGAGGTGGGCAGGGGAAGTCTATGGCTACACCTTC. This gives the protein CAISERWAGEVYGYTF.

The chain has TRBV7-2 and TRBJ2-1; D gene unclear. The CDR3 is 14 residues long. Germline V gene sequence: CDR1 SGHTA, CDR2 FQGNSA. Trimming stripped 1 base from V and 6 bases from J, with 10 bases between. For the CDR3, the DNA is TGTGCCAGCAGCTTAGGATGGGTTCGCAATGAGCAGTTCTTC. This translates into CASSLGWVRNEQFF.

CDR3 residues: CASSERLAGAYNEQFF. For the CDR3, the DNA is TGTGCCAGCAGTGAACGTCTAGCGGGTGCCTACAATGAGCAGTTCTTC. J is TRBJ2-1 and V is TRBV6-1, with 8 bases matching TRBD2. With 2 bases clipped from V and 2 bases from J, the junction kept 5 bases outside the gene matches. This CDR3 contains 16 residues. Germline lookup yields CDR1 MNHNS and CDR2 SASEGT.

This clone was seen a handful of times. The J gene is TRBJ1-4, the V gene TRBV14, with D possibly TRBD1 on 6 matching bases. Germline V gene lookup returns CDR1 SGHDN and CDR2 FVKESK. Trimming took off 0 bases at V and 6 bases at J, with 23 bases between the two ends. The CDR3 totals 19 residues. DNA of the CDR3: TGTGCCAGCAGCCAAGATATAAGTGACAGGTATTCCCCCGATGAAAAACTGTTTTTT. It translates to CASSQDISDRYSPDEKLFF.

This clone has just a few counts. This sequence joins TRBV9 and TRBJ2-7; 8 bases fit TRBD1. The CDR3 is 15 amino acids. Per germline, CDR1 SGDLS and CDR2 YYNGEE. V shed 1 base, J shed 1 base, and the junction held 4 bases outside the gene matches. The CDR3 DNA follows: TGTGCCAGCAGCGTATCCGACAGGGGTTCCTACGAGCAGTACTTC. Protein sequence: CASSVSDRGSYEQYF.

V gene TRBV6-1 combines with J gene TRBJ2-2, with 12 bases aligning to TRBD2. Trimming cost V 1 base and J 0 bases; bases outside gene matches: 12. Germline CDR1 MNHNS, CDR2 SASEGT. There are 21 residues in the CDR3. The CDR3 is CASSEGVGASGREANTGELFF. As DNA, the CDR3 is TGTGCCAGCAGTGAAGGGGTCGGCGCTAGCGGGAGGGAAGCGAACACCGGGGAGCTGTTTTTT.

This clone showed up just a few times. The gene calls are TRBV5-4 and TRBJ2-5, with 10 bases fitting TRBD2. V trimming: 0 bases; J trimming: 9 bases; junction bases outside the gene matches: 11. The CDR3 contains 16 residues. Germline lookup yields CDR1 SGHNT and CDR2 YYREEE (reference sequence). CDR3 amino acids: CASSLGGLAREYPQYF. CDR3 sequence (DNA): TGTGCCAGCAGCTTGGGGGGACTAGCGAGGGAGTACCCCCAGTACTTC.

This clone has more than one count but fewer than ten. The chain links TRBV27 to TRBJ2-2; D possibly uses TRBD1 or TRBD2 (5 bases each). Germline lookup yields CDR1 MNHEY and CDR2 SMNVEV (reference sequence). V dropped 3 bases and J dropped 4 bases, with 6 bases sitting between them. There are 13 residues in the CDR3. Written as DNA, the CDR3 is TGTGCCAGCAGTTTTGGGACCACCGGGGAGCTGTTTTTT. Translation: CASSFGTTGELFF.

CDR3 DNA: TGTGCCAGCAAGTCAGCGGGAAACACCATATATTTT. Translating gives CASKSAGNTIYF. This chain connects TRBV5-6 to TRBJ1-3, with unresolved D. Trimming cost V 6 bases and J 4 bases, with 8 bases left between them. The CDR3 consists of 12 residues. Germline CDR1 and CDR2: SGHDT and YYEEEE.

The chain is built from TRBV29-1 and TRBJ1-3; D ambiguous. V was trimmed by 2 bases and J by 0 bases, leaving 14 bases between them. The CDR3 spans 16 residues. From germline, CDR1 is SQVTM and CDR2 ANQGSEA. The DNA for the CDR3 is TGCAGCGTTGAAAGGTGGCCGGAGAGCTCTGGAAACACCATATATTTT. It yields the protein CSVERWPESSGNTIYF.

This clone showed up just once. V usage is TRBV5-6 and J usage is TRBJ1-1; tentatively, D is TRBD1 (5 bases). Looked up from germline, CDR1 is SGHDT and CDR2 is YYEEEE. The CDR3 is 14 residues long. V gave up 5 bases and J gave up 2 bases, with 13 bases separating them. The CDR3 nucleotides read TGTGCCAGCAGTTATGGGACCCTAAACACTGAAGCTTTCTTT. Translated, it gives CASSYGTLNTEAFF.

The CDR3 here is CASSSGTSGSSYNEQFF. The CDR3 nucleotides read TGTGCCAGCAGCTCCGGGACTAGCGGGAGTTCATACAATGAGCAGTTCTTC. This rearrangement joins TRBV7-6 to TRBJ2-1; 14 bases align to TRBD2. The trim removed 4 bases at V and 4 bases at J, leaving 6 bases unmatched. This CDR3 has 17 residues. Germline-derived CDR1 and CDR2 are SGHVS and FNYEAQ.

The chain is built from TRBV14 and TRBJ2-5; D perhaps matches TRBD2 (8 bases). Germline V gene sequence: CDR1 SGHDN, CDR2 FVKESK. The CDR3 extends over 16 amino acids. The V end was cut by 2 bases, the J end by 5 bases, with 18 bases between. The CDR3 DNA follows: TGTGCCAGCAGCCAATGGACAGGACTAGCAGGGGAGACCCAGTACTTC. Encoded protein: CASSQWTGLAGETQYF.

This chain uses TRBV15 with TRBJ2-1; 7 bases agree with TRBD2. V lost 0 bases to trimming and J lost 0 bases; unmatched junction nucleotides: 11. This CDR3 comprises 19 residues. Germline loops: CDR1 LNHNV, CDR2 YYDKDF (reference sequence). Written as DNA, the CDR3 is TGTGCCACCAGCAGAGAGGCCGGCCTAGCGGCAATCTCCTACAATGAGCAGTTCTTC. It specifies CATSREAGLAAISYNEQFF. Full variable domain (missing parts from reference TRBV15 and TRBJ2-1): DAMVIQNPRYQVTQFGKPVTLSCSQTLNHNVMYWYQQKSSQAPKLLFHYYDKDFNNEADTPDNFQSRRPNTSFCFLDIRSPGLGDTAMYLCATSREAGLAAISYNEQFFGPGTRLTVL.

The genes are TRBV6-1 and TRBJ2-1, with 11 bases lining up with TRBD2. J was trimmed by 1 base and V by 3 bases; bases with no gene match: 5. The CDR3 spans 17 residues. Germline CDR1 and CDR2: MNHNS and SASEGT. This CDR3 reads CASSDFSSGRSYNEQFF. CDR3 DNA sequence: TGTGCCAGCAGTGATTTCTCTAGCGGGAGGTCCTACAATGAGCAGTTCTTC.

CDR3 amino acids: CASSPLQGIAYEQYF. The CDR3 DNA follows: TGTGCCAGCAGCCCTCTCCAGGGTATTGCCTACGAGCAGTACTTC. The chain couples TRBV14 to TRBJ2-7, with D possibly matching TRBD1 (5 bases). CDR1 is SGHDN, CDR2 FVKESK, per germline. The CDR3 totals 15 residues. V lost 4 bases and J 2 bases, leaving 15 bases between the germline ends. Full variable domain (missing parts from reference TRBV14 and TRBJ2-7): EAGVTQFPSHSVIEKGQTVTLRCDPISGHDNLYWYRRVMGKEIKFLLHFVKESKQDESGMPNNRFLAERTGGTYSTLKVQPAELEDSGVYFCASSPLQGIAYEQYFGPGTRLTVT.

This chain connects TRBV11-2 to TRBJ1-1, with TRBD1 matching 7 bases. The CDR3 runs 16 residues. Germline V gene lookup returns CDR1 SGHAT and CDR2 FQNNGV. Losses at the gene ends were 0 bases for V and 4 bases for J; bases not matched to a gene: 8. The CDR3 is CASSLDGTAYFTEAFF. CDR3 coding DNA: TGTGCCAGCAGCTTAGATGGGACAGCGTATTTCACTGAAGCTTTCTTT. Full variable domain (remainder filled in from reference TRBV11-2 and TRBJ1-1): EAGVAQSPRYKIIEKRQSVAFWCNPISGHATLYWYQQILGQGPKLLIQFQNNGVVDDSQLPKDRFSAERLKGVDSTLKIQPAKLEDSAVYLCASSLDGTAYFTEAFFGQGTRLTVV.

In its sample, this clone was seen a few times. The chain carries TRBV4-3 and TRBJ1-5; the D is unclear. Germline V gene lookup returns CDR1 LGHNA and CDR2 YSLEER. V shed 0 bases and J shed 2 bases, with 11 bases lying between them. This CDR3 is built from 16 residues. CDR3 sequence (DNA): TGCGCCAGCAGCCAAGAGTATGGGTTTGGCAATCAGCCCCAGCATTTT. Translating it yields CASSQEYGFGNQPQHF.

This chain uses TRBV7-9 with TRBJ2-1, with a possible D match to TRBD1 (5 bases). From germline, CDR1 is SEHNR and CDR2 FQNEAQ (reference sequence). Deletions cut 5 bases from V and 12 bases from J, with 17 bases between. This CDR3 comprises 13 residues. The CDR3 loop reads CASSPRASNWQFF. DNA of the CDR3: TGTGCCAGCAGCCCCAGGGCCAGTAATTGGCAGTTCTTC.

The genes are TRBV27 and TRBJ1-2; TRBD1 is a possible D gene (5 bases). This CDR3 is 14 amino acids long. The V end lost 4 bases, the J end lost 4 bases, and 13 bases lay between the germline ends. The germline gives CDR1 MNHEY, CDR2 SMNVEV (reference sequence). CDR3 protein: CASSSIGAGYGYTF. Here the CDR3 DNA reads TGTGCCAGCAGTTCCATAGGGGCAGGCTATGGCTACACCTTC.

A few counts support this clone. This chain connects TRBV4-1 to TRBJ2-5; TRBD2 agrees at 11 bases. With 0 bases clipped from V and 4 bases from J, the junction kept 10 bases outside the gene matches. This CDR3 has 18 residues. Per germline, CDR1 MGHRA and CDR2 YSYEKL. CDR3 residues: CASSQDGLAGGRPETQYF. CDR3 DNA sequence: TGCGCCAGCAGCCAAGACGGGCTAGCGGGAGGCCGCCCAGAGACCCAGTACTTC.

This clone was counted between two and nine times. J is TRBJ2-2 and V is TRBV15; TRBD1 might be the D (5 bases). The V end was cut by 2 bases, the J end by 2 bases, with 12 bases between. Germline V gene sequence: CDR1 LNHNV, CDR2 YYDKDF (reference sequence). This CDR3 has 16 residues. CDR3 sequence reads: CATSRRKQENTGELFF. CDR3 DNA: TGTGCCACCAGCAGACGAAAACAGGAAAACACCGGGGAGCTGTTTTTT. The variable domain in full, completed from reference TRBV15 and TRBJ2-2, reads DAMVIQNPRYQVTQFGKPVTLSCSQTLNHNVMYWYQQKSSQAPKLLFHYYDKDFNNEADTPDNFQSRRPNTSFCFLDIRSPGLGDTAMYLCATSRRKQENTGELFFGEGSRLTVL.

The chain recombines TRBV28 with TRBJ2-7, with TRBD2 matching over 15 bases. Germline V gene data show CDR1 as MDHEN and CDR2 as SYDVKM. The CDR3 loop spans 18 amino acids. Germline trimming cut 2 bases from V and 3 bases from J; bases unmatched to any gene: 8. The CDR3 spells CASSLEGLAGGPNYEQYF. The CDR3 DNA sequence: TGTGCCAGCAGTTTAGAGGGACTAGCGGGAGGTCCTAACTACGAGCAGTACTTC.

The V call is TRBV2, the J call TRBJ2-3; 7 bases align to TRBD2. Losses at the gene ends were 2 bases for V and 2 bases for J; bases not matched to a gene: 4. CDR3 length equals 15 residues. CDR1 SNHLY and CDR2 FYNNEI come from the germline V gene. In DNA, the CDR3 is TGTGCCAGCAGTGAATGGCGGGACTACACAGATACGCAGTATTTT. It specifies CASSEWRDYTDTQYF.

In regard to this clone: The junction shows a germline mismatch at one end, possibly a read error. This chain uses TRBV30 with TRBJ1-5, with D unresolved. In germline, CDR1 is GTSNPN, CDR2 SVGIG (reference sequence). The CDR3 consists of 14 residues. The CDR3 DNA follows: TGTGCCTGGAGTGAAGACCTTCCGAATCAGCCCCATCATTTT. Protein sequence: CAWSEDLPNQPHHF.